This T cell receptor (beta chain) was obtained from a study of CD8+CD57+ T cells in acquired aplastic anemia. V lost 5 bases, J lost 3 bases, and 7 bases stayed unmatched. CDR3 length: 14 residues. Germline CDR1 LNHNV, CDR2 YYDKDF (reference sequence). The template for TCR beta VDJ and CDR3 sequence profiling was genomic DNA. TCRdb redid the calling of the reads with MiXCR, one entry per CDR3 protein. The data show hundreds of thousands of distinct CDR3 sequences, about a third seen once. For sequencing, patients were chosen who had shown expansion of CD8+CD57+ cells by flow cytometry. Everyone among the patients had severe acquired aplastic anemia. This clonotype was seen repeatedly, ten times or more.

The sample comprised sorted CD4+, CD8+, or CD8+CD57+ T cells (not recorded which) from PBMCs. This chain links TRBV15 with TRBJ2-7; 7 bases map to TRBD1. The receptor was isolated from a human donor with aplastic anemia. In nucleotides, the CDR3 is TGTGCCACCAGCGCGCACGCAGGGGGCTACGAGCAGTACTTC. Translated, it gives CATSAHAGGYEQYF.